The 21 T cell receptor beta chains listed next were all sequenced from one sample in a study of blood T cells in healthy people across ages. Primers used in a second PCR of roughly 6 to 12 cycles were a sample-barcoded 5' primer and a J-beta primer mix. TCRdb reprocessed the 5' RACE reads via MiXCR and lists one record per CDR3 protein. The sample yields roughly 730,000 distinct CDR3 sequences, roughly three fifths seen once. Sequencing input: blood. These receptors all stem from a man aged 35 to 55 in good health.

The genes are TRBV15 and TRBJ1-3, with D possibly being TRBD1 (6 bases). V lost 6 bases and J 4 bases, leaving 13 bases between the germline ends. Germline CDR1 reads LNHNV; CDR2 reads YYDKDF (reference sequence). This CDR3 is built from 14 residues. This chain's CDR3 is CATRPTGQGNTIYF. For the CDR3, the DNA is TGTGCCACCAGACCCACCGGACAGGGAAACACCATATATTTT.

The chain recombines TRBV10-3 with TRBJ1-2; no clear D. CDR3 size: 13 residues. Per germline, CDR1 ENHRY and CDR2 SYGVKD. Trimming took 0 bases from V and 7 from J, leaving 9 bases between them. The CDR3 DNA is TGTGCCATCAGTGAGTCCGTGGAGGGTGGCTACACCTTC. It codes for CAISESVEGGYTF.

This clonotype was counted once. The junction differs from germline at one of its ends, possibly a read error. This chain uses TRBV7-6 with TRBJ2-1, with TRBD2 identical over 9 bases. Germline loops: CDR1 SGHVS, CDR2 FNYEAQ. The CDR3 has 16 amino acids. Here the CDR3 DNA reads TGTGCCAGCAGCCTAGCCGGGACTAGCTTCTACAATGAGCAGTTCTTC. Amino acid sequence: CASSLAGTSFYNEQFF.

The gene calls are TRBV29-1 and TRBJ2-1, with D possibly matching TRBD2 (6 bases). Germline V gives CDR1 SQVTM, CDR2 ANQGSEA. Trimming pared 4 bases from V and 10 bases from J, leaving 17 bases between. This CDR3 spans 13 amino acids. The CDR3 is CSVAASATYEQFF. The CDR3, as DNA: TGCAGCGTTGCGGCTAGCGCAACCTACGAGCAGTTCTTC.

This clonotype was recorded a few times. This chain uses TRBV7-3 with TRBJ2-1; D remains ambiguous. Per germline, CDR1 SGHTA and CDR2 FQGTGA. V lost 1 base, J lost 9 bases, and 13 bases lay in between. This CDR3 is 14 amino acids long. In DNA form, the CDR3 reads TGTGCCAGCAGCTTAAGGAAGAACGACCGTGAGCAGTTCTTC. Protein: CASSLRKNDREQFF.

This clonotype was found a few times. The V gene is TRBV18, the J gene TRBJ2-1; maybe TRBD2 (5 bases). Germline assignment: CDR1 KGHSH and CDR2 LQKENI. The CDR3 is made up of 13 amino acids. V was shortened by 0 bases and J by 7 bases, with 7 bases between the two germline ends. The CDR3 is CASSPPSGNEQFF. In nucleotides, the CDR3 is TGTGCCAGCTCACCACCGTCGGGAAATGAGCAGTTCTTC.

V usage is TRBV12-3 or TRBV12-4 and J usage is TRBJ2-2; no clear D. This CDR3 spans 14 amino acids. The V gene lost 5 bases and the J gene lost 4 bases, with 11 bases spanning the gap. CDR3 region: CASSQFSGTGELFF. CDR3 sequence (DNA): TGTGCCAGCAGTCAGTTCAGTGGCACCGGGGAGCTGTTTTTT.

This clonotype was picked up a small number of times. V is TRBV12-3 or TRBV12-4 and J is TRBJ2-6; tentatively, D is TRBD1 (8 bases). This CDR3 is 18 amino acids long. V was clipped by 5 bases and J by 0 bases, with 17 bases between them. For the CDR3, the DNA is TGTGCCAGCAGTAATAACAGGGGGGGAAGCTCTGGGGCCAACGTCCTGACTTTC. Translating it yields CASSNNRGGSSGANVLTF.

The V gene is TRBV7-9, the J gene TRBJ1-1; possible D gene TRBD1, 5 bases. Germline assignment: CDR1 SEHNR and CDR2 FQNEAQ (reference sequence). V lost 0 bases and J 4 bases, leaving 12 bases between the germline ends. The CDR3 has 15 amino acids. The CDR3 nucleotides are TGTGCCAGCAGCTTAGCGGCAGGGCTGAGCACTGAAGCTTTCTTT. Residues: CASSLAAGLSTEAFF. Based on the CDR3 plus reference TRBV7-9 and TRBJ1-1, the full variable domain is DTGVSQNPRHKITKRGQNVTFRCDPISEHNRLYWYRQTLGQGPEFLTYFQNEAQLEKSRLLSDRFSAERPKGSFSTLEIQRTEQGDSAMYLCASSLAAGLSTEAFFGQGTRLTVV.

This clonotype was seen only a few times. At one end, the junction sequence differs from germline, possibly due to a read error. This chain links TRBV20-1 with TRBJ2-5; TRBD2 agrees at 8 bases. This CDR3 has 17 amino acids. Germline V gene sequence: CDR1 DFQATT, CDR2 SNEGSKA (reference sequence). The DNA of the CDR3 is TGCAGTGCTGGAGAACATCGGGGGGGCTTGGGACAAGAGACCCAGTACTTC. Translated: CSAGEHRGGLGQETQYF.

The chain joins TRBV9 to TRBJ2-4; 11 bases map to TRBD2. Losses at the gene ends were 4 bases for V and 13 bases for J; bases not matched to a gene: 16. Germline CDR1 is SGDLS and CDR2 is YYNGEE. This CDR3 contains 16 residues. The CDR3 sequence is CASSLQGGTSGSRQYF. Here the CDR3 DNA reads TGTGCCAGCAGCCTCCAAGGTGGGACTAGCGGATCCCGGCAGTACTTC.

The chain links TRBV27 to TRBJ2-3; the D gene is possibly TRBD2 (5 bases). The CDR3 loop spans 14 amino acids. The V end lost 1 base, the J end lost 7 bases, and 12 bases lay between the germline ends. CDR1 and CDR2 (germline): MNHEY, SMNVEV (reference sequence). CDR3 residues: CASSLWTAQNTQYF. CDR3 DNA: TGTGCCAGCAGTTTATGGACTGCACAAAATACGCAGTATTTT.

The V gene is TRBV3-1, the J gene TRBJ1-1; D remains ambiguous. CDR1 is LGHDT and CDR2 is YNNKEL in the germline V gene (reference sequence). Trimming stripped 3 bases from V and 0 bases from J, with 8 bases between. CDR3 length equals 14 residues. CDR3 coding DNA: TGTGCCAGCAGCCAGCGTTCCATGAACACTGAAGCTTTCTTT. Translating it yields CASSQRSMNTEAFF.

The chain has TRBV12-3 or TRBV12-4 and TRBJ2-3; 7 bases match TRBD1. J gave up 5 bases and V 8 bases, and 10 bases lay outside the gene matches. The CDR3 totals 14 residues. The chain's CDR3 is CASYRDSSQDTQYF. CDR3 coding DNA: TGTGCCAGCTACCGGGACAGCTCGCAAGATACGCAGTATTTT.

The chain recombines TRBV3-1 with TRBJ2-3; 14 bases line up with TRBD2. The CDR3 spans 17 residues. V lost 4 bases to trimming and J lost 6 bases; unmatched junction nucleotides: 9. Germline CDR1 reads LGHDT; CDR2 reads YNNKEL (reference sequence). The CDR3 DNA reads TGTGCCAGCAGCCTCGACCAGGGACTAGCGGGAGACGATACGCAGTATTTT. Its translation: CASSLDQGLAGDDTQYF.

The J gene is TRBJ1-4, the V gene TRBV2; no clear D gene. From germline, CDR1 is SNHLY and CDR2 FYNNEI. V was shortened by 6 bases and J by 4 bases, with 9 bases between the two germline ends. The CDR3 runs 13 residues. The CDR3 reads CASSDRRNEKLFF. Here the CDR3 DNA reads TGTGCCAGCAGCGACCGACGTAATGAAAAACTGTTTTTT. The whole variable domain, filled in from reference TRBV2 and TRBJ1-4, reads EPEVTQTPSHQVTQMGQEVILRCVPISNHLYFYWYRQILGQKVEFLVSFYNNEISEKSEIFDDQFSVERPDGSNFTLKIRSTKLEDSAMYFCASSDRRNEKLFFGSGTQLSVL.

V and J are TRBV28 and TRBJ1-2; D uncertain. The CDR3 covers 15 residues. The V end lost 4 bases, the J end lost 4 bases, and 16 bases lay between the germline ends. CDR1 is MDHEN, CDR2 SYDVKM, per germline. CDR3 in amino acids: CASSSPGPEVYGYTF. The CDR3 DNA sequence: TGTGCCAGCAGTTCACCGGGTCCAGAAGTCTATGGCTACACCTTC.

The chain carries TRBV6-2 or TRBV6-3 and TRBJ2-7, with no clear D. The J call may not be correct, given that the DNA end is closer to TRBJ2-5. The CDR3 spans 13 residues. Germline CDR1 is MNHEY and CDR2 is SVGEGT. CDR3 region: CASTRLTGETQYF. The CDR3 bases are TGTGCCAGCACCAGGCTGACCGGAGAGACCCAGTACTTC.

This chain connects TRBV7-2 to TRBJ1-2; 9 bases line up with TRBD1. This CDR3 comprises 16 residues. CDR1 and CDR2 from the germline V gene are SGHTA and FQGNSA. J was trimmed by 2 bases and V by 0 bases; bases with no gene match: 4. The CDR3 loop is CASSLARTGENYGYTF. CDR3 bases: TGTGCCAGCAGCTTAGCCAGGACAGGGGAGAACTATGGCTACACCTTC.

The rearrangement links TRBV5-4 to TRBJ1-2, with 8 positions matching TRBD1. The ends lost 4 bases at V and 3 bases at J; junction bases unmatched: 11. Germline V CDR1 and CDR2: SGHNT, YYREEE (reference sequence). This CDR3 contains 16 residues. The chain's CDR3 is CASSASAGGLDYGYTF. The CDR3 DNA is TGTGCCAGCAGCGCCTCAGCAGGGGGCTTGGACTATGGCTACACCTTC. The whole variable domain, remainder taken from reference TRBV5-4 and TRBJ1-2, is ETGVTQSPTHLIKTRGQQVTLRCSSQSGHNTVSWYQQALGQGPQFIFQYYREEENGRGNFPPRFSGLQFPNYSSELNVNALELDDSALYLCASSASAGGLDYGYTFGSGTRLTVV.

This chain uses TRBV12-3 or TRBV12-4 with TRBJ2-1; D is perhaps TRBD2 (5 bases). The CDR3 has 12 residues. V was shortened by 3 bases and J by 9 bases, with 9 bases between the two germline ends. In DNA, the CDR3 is TGTGCCAGCAGTTTCCCGGGGAGTGAGCAGTTCTTC. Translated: CASSFPGSEQFF.